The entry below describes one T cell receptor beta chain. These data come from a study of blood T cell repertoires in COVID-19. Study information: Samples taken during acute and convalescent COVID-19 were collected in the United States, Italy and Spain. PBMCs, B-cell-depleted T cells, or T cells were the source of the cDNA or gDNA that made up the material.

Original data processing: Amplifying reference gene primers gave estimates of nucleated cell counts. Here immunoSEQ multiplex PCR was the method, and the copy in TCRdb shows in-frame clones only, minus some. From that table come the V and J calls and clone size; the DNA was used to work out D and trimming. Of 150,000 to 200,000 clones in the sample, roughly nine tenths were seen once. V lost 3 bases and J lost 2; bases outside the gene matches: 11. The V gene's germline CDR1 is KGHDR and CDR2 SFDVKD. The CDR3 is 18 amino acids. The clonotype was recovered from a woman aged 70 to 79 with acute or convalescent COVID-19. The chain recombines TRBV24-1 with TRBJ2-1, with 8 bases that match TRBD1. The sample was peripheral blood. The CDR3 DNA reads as TGTGCCACCAGTGATACCAGGGGGCGCCTGGAACCCTACAATGAGCAGTTCTTC. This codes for CATSDTRGRLEPYNEQFF.